This entry features one T cell receptor (beta chain) sequence. A read error is likely, as this CDR3 ends without the conserved phenylalanine or tryptophan. The data belong to a study of T cells after yellow fever vaccination. In making TCR cDNA, 5'RACE template switching added a universal primer site and UMIs to it. TCRdb recomputed calls from the 5' RACE reads with MiXCR, one row per CDR3 protein. Here the sample spans 300,000 to 400,000 distinct CDR3 sequences, roughly 6.2% being singletons. The sample in question was PBMCs, obtained 5 days after the yellow fever booster vaccination. This receptor was obtained from a young man who received the YFV17D yellow fever vaccine.

CDR3 residues: CASSSYYRATSTDTQYL. The CDR3 DNA follows: TGTGCCAGCAGTTCCTACTATAGGGCAACTAGCACAGATACGCAGTATCTT. This chain links TRBV6-5 with TRBJ2-3; no definite D call. Trimming pared 4 bases from V and 0 bases from J, leaving 17 bases between. Germline V gene sequence: CDR1 MNHEY, CDR2 SVGAGI. CDR3 size: 17 residues.